A single sample is the source of the 15 T cell receptor beta chains below, sequenced in a study of cytomegalovirus exposure and HLA in healthy donors. The PCR was carried out with 60 Vbeta primers and 13 Jbeta primers. Clones were read by immunoSEQ multiplex PCR, and TCRdb kept only the in-frame ones, dropping some. Of roughly 100,000 clones in the sample, approximately 14% were seen once. Input material: PBMCs. These receptors were obtained from a female donor in good health and CMV-seronegative.

V usage is TRBV10-3 and J usage is TRBJ2-3, with 7 positions matching TRBD2. The CDR3 has 13 amino acids. The V gene's germline CDR1 is ENHRY and CDR2 SYGVKD. With 9 bases clipped from V and 0 bases from J, the junction kept 3 bases outside the gene matches. In nucleotides, the CDR3 is TGTGCCATACTAGCGTCGAGCACAGATACGCAGTATTTT. This gives the protein CAILASSTDTQYF.

The rearrangement uses TRBV7-9 and TRBJ1-5; D remains unclear. Germline lookup yields CDR1 SEHNR and CDR2 FQNEAQ (reference sequence). Trimming took 5 bases from V and 9 from J, leaving 11 bases between them. The length of the CDR3 is 12 residues. The CDR3 sequence is CASSLPAGPQHF. The CDR3 region has the DNA TGTGCCAGCAGCCTCCCTGCGGGGCCCCAGCATTTT.

This clone was detected only a few times. V is TRBV30 and J is TRBJ2-1; D is perhaps TRBD2 (6 bases). Germline V CDR1 and CDR2: GTSNPN, SVGIG (reference sequence). The CDR3 spans 13 residues. V was pared by 3 bases and J by 1 base, with 7 bases between. The CDR3 sequence is CAWRSGSYNEQFF. In nucleotides, the CDR3 is TGTGCCTGGAGGAGCGGGTCCTACAATGAGCAGTTCTTC.

This clone has a handful of counts. The chain is built from TRBV5-1 and TRBJ2-7; 9 bases are shared with TRBD1. V shed 2 bases, J shed 2 bases, and the junction held 17 bases outside the gene matches. CDR3 length equals 19 residues. Looked up from germline, CDR1 is SGHRS and CDR2 is YFSETQ. As DNA, the CDR3 is TGCGCCAGCAGCTTTTCCCCACAGGGGGCAAGGTTGGAGACCTACGAGCAGTACTTC. This encodes CASSFSPQGARLETYEQYF.

The chain is built from TRBV6-5 and TRBJ1-6; D call uncertain. CDR1 MNHEY and CDR2 SVGAGI come from the germline V gene. Trimming took off 8 bases at V and 0 bases at J, with 5 bases between the two ends. This CDR3 is 13 amino acids long. CDR3: CASGSSYNSPLHF. For the CDR3, the DNA is TGTGCCAGCGGTAGCTCCTATAATTCACCCCTCCACTTT.

The V call is TRBV6-1, the J call TRBJ2-3; D is possibly TRBD1 (6 bases). The CDR3 is 15 residues long. V lost 6 bases to trimming and J lost 0 bases, with 13 bases between them. Germline-derived CDR1 and CDR2 are MNHNS and SASEGT. CDR3 protein: CASSATGISTDTQYF. DNA of the CDR3: TGTGCCAGCAGCGCCACAGGGATCAGCACAGATACGCAGTATTTT.

The rearrangement uses TRBV4-2 and TRBJ1-4, with D possibly being TRBD1 (5 bases). The CDR3 is 15 residues long. CDR1 is LGHNA, CDR2 YNFKEQ, per germline. The germline V and J ends were trimmed by 2 bases and 7 bases, with 14 bases remaining between them. The CDR3 here is CASSQREGTAEKLFF. DNA for the CDR3: TGTGCCAGCAGCCAACGGGAGGGGACGGCTGAAAAACTGTTTTTT.

CDR3 coding DNA: TGTGCCAGCAGTTTATACCAGGAGAACACTGAAGCTTTCTTT. This sequence encodes CASSLYQENTEAFF. The chain is built from TRBV28 and TRBJ1-1; no clear D gene. Germline CDR1 reads MDHEN; CDR2 reads SYDVKM. Deletions cut 1 base from V and 1 base from J, with 7 bases between. The CDR3 totals 14 residues.

This chain links TRBV25-1 with TRBJ1-5; a possible D gene is TRBD1 (6 bases). This CDR3 is 16 amino acids long. V lost 2 bases and J 1 base, leaving 12 bases between the germline ends. Germline loops: CDR1 MGHDK, CDR2 SYGVNS. The CDR3: CASSEDRGTSNQPQHF. The CDR3 DNA reads as TGTGCCAGCAGTGAAGACCGTGGGACAAGCAATCAGCCCCAGCATTTT.

This clone was seen a handful of times. CDR3 bases: TGTGCCAGCAGCTTAGCGGGGGGGCACCAGCCCCAGCATTTT. This codes for CASSLAGGHQPQHF. The chain recombines TRBV7-8 with TRBJ1-5, with D perhaps TRBD1 (6 bases). Trimming removed 0 bases at V and 7 bases at J, with 10 bases between. The CDR3 spans 14 residues. From germline, CDR1 is SGHVS and CDR2 FQNEAQ.

The rearrangement uses TRBV14 and TRBJ2-2; D possibly corresponds to TRBD1 (6 bases). Trimming stripped 1 base from V and 2 bases from J, with 8 bases between. This CDR3 comprises 15 residues. Germline V gene sequence: CDR1 SGHDN, CDR2 FVKESK. The CDR3 DNA follows: TGTGCCAGCAGCCAAGGGGACACCAACACCGGGGAGCTGTTTTTT. It codes for CASSQGDTNTGELFF. The whole variable domain, remainder taken from reference TRBV14 and TRBJ2-2, is EAGVTQFPSHSVIEKGQTVTLRCDPISGHDNLYWYRRVMGKEIKFLLHFVKESKQDESGMPNNRFLAERTGGTYSTLKVQPAELEDSGVYFCASSQGDTNTGELFFGEGSRLTVL.

The V and J genes are TRBV5-3 and TRBJ2-1, with 14 bases fitting TRBD2. TRBV5-3 has ORF status, its function being uncertain. The J segment lost 9 bases and the V segment lost 4 bases, leaving 18 bases of the junction unmatched. The CDR3 has 19 amino acids. CDR3 in DNA: TGTGCCAGAAGCCGAAGGACTAGCGGGAGGAGGTGTGGGGTCGGTGAGCAGTTCTTC. It yields the protein CARSRRTSGRRCGVGEQFF.

This chain connects TRBV28 to TRBJ1-1; D not certain. CDR3 length: 13 amino acids. V lost 6 bases and J 1 base, leaving 9 bases between the germline ends. Germline assignment: CDR1 MDHEN and CDR2 SYDVKM. CDR3 protein: CASSRSPNTEAFF. CDR3 nucleotides: TGTGCCAGCAGCCGTAGTCCGAACACTGAAGCTTTCTTT. The full variable domain, with the rest looked up from reference TRBV28 and TRBJ1-1, is DVKVTQSSRYLVKRTGEKVFLECVQDMDHENMFWYRQDPGLGLRLIYFSYDVKMKEKGDIPEGYSVSREKKERFSLILESASTNQTSMYLCASSRSPNTEAFFGQGTRLTVV.

In this sample, this clone turned up a few times. This chain connects TRBV29-1 to TRBJ1-1; D is ambiguous. Trimming took 4 bases from V and 6 from J, leaving 12 bases between them. Germline CDR1 reads SQVTM; CDR2 reads ANQGSEA. This CDR3 has 12 amino acids. CDR3 bases: TGCAGCGTTGCCGGGTTTGGTGCTGAAGCTTTCTTT. It translates to CSVAGFGAEAFF.

The V call is TRBV7-2, the J call TRBJ1-6, with TRBD1 matching over 7 bases. The CDR3 loop spans 16 amino acids. J gave up 1 base and V 3 bases, and 3 bases lay outside the gene matches. The V gene's germline CDR1 is SGHTA and CDR2 FQGNSA. CDR3 sequence: CASSFSTGSYNSPLHF. The CDR3 DNA follows: TGTGCCAGCAGCTTCTCGACAGGGTCCTATAATTCACCCCTCCACTTT. The full variable domain, with the rest looked up from reference TRBV7-2 and TRBJ1-6, is GAGVSQSPSNKVTEKGKDVELRCDPISGHTALYWYRQSLGQGLEFLIYFQGNSAPDKSGLPSDRFSAERTGGSVSTLTIQRTQQEDSAVYLCASSFSTGSYNSPLHFGNGTRLTVT.